The 8 T cell receptor beta chains below come from one sample, sequenced in a study of T cell changes during pregnancy in multiple sclerosis. The table came from immunoSEQ multiplex PCR; TCRdb's copy has only in-frame clones and leaves some out. This table holds around 61,000 clones, under 95% found once. The material sequenced was peripheral blood, taken in the third trimester of pregnancy. Receptor source: a female donor in good health, enrolled as a control in a pregnancy study.

The chain is built from TRBV6-1 and TRBJ1-1; 7 nucleotides match TRBD1. Trimming took 5 bases from V and 7 from J; bases not matched to a gene: 7. Germline assignment: CDR1 MNHNS and CDR2 SASEGT. The CDR3 has 13 amino acids. The CDR3 region is CASSTRQGGEAFF. The CDR3 coding sequence is TGTGCCAGCAGTACGCGACAGGGAGGTGAAGCTTTCTTT.

V gene TRBV5-4 combines with J gene TRBJ2-7; 8 nucleotides agree with TRBD1. V gave up 3 bases and J gave up 0 bases; unmatched junction bases: 5. CDR1 is SGHNT, CDR2 YYREEE, per germline (reference sequence). The CDR3 runs to 15 residues. The CDR3 DNA reads TGTGCCAGCAGCTCGACAGGGGAGGACTCCTACGAGCAGTACTTC. Translated, it gives CASSSTGEDSYEQYF.

J is TRBJ2-1 and V is TRBV4-3; 10 bases are shared with TRBD2. The CDR3 is made up of 16 amino acids. V was clipped by 0 bases and J by 6 bases; unmatched bases: 5. From germline, CDR1 is LGHNA and CDR2 YSLEER. CDR3 in DNA: TGCGCCAGCAGCCAAGAGGGGAAGCGGGGGGGCAATGAGCAGTTCTTC. It yields the protein CASSQEGKRGGNEQFF.

V gene TRBV6-5 combines with J gene TRBJ1-5; D may be TRBD1 (6 bases). Germline V gene sequence: CDR1 MNHEY, CDR2 SVGAGI. The CDR3 runs 13 residues. V was shortened by 4 bases and J by 6 bases, with 10 bases between the two germline ends. The CDR3 sequence: CASSWGRAQPQHF. CDR3 DNA: TGTGCCAGCAGTTGGGGGCGAGCTCAGCCCCAGCATTTT.

The chain combines TRBV5-6 with TRBJ1-2, with a possible D match to TRBD1 (6 bases). V dropped 3 bases and J dropped 2 bases, with 11 bases sitting between them. The CDR3 totals 14 residues. Germline CDR1 is SGHDT and CDR2 is YYEEEE. The CDR3 here is CASSYFGQNYGYTF. CDR3 DNA sequence: TGTGCCAGCAGCTATTTCGGACAGAACTATGGCTACACCTTC.

The rearrangement links TRBV14 to TRBJ1-2, with D hard to call. The CDR3 runs 15 residues. Germline V gene lookup returns CDR1 SGHDN and CDR2 FVKESK. The ends were cut back, 4 bases at V and 4 bases at J, with 16 bases in the middle. The CDR3, as DNA: TGTGCCAGCAGCCCAACTCCGGAGGGTAGCTATGGCTACACCTTC. Translating gives CASSPTPEGSYGYTF.

V and J are TRBV4-2 and TRBJ2-1, with TRBD2 matching over 7 bases. The V segment lost 0 bases and the J segment 8 bases; nucleotides outside the gene matches: 4. CDR1 LGHNA and CDR2 YNFKEQ come from the germline V gene. The CDR3 has 14 amino acids. The CDR3 bases are TGTGCCAGCAGCCAAGATGAGACTAGCCATGAGCAGTTCTTC. Amino acids: CASSQDETSHEQFF.

This chain links TRBV2 with TRBJ2-7, with 8 bases identical to TRBD2. The CDR3 runs to 16 residues. CDR1 and CDR2 (germline): SNHLY, FYNNEI. V dropped 2 bases and J dropped 1; count of bases not matched to a gene: 7. In nucleotides, the CDR3 is TGTGCCAGCAGTGAAAGAGCGGGACTAGTTTCCTACGAGCAGTACTTC. Amino acid sequence: CASSERAGLVSYEQYF.